What follows is one T cell receptor (beta chain) and its context. This clonotype is assessed as medium-sized (0.01 to 0.1%). The clone's antigen remains unknown. No per-base quality is available; no much larger clone lies one base away. The source of the sample is a study of spatial heterogeneity in lung cancer (dated 2019 in TCRdb). For the wider study: Beta-chain transcripts were consistently detected in greater numbers than alpha-chain transcripts, which likely reflects a higher abundance of beta-chain transcripts. TCR transcript counts in tumor regions correlated strongly with a T cell transcriptional module score from matched bulk RNA-seq. In the raw uncorrected reads, each unique combination of TCR and UMI appeared more than ten times on average. In non-small cell lung cancer, the study quantitatively compared TCR alpha and beta repertoires across several tumor regions, matched nontumor lung, and blood. Nonsynonymous mutation counts, determined by whole-exome sequencing of tumor tissue, were related to TCR repertoire features. Both alpha and beta chains were TCR-sequenced in samples taken at surgery, namely 220 tumor regions, around 61 matched nontumor lung samples and 50 to 60 PBMC samples. What the work shows at the level of the full study, not this receptor alone: The number of expanded intratumoral alpha and beta TCRs correlated with the tumor nonsynonymous mutation count. Counts of ubiquitous and regional expanded TCRs correlated with counts of ubiquitous and regional nonsynonymous mutations, respectively. Confirming at a functional level the hypothesis that regional TCRs recognize regional mutations was considered to require additional single-cell paired TCR alpha and beta sequencing. Estimated TCR-seq coverage of tumor T cells was only roughly 7% for alpha chains and about 14% for beta chains.

Reading the germline V gene (reference sequence) gives CDR1 DFQATT and CDR2 SNEGSKA. The CDR3 measures 16 amino acids from cysteine to phenylalanine. This entry keeps only the CDR3 DNA: 48 bases, framed from base 1. At the junction V is shortened by 0 bases and J by 2 bases, with 14 bases in between. The method was 5' RACE. Data came from a NextSeq 500. In the TCR library protocol, a unique molecular identifier was attached to each TCR cDNA molecule so that PCR and sequencing errors could be corrected. Per the source publication's procedure: TCR identification, UMI-based error correction and CDR3 extraction were all carried out with Decombinator tools. TCRs above a frequency of 2 per 1,000, corresponding to the top 1% of the tumor frequency distribution, were defined as expanded. Expanded tumor TCRs were classed as regional if statistically deemed absent (corrected P<0.05) from at least one tumor region, otherwise ubiquitous. Renyi diversity was computed with the R vegan package after each repertoire had been subsampled 100 times to 5,000 TCRs. CDR3 similarity networks were built from amino acid triplet string-kernel similarity, connecting CDR3s with pairwise similarity above 0.82. TCRdb reran the public reads through fastp at Q25 and MiXCR, keeping productive beta chains. Rows matching on CDR3 protein sequence are summarized as one entry with the most common DNA and genes. The V and J calls were determined by TCRdb, not by the authors. Within this sample are 10,000 to 11,000 distinct CDR3 sequences, with 7.5% to 9% of them counted one time only. Jointly, the top ten make up 22% of the sample.

The sample's time point label, decoded: sample taken at primary tumor resection. Donors were some 78 patients with early-stage, untreated non-small cell lung cancer from the lung TRACERx cohort. For TCR sequencing, whole RNA was extracted from tumor and nontumor lung tissue, or from cryopreserved PBMC samples, and no cell sorting was done. A patient was chosen for TCR sequencing only when enough RNA was available from at least two tumor regions. Before being selected, tumor and adjacent nontumor lung specimens were reviewed by a lung pathologist. Recombination joined TRBV20-1 with TRBJ1-5, and the D gene may be TRBD1, 6 bases matching. The source is a female donor with early-stage non-small cell lung cancer. Sequenced material: lung tumor tissue, taken at surgery. The DNA is TGCAGTGCTAGAGAACCCGGGGGCTTTGGCAATCAGCCCCAGCATTTT. Its protein product is CSAREPGGFGNQPQHF.